Reported below is one T cell receptor beta chain. What it binds is not known. These data are taken from a study of post-analysis software for immune sequencing data. The CDR3 sequence is 16 residues long. Germline V gene lookup returns CDR1 MNHNY and CDR2 SVGAGI (reference sequence). The V end was cut by 1 base, the J end by 5 bases, with 18 bases between. The TCR beta cDNA libraries contained unique molecular identifiers. Once 1 to 10 million T cells were used, hundreds of thousands of cDNA molecules resulted. TCRdb reanalysed the PCR reads using MiXCR and keeps one entry per CDR3 protein. The table has approximately 690,000 distinct CDR3 sequences, 55% to 70% seen once. Notes on the study in general: Controls had significantly higher normalized Chao1 diversity than multiple sclerosis patients. Strong co-clustering by F measure linked samples that shared a preparation batch. Patients carried 4 or 5 TRBV segments more frequently than controls did, and TRBV5-6, TRBV5-1 and TRBV20-1 were among them.

Sequencing was carried out using blood. The clonotype comes from a girl under 10 years old with multiple sclerosis. This chain uses TRBV6-6 with TRBJ2-7; D may be TRBD2 (7 bases). CDR3 in amino acids: CASSYYGGGGSNEQYF. The CDR3 region has the DNA TGTGCCAGCAGTTACTATGGGGGCGGCGGGAGCAACGAGCAGTACTTC.